The 24 T cell receptor beta chains in this list originate from one sample, sequenced in a study of blood T cells in healthy people across ages. A J-beta primer mix and a sample-barcoded 5' primer were used in a second PCR of about 7 to 11 cycles. TCRdb re-called the 5' RACE reads with MiXCR, one entry per CDR3 protein. The profile shows roughly 730,000 distinct CDR3 sequences, approximately 60% of them singletons. Sample: blood. Receptors originate from a man in his forties in good health.

This chain joins TRBV7-2 and TRBJ1-5; weak D call: TRBD1 (5 bases). The germline gives CDR1 SGHTA, CDR2 FQGNSA. The CDR3 is 16 amino acids. Deletions cut 4 bases from V and 1 base from J, with 14 bases between. The CDR3 region is CASSSGTGRSNQPQHF. The CDR3 nucleotides read TGTGCCAGCAGCTCCGGGACGGGCAGAAGCAATCAGCCCCAGCATTTT.

This clonotype was seen a handful of times. The chain joins TRBV2 to TRBJ2-3; a possible D gene is TRBD1 (5 bases). The CDR3 has 14 amino acids. Looked up from germline, CDR1 is SNHLY and CDR2 is FYNNEI. Trimming shortened V by 4 bases and J by 0 bases, and 8 bases separated the two germline ends. Written as DNA, the CDR3 is TGTGCCAGCAGTGTTAGGGGAAGCACAGATACGCAGTATTTT. Protein product: CASSVRGSTDTQYF.

This clonotype has at least ten counts. The CDR3 here is CASSVVGAADTQYF. The DNA of the CDR3 is TGTGCCAGCAGCGTAGTGGGGGCGGCAGATACGCAGTATTTT. This chain links TRBV9 with TRBJ2-3, with D tentatively TRBD1 (6 bases). Germline-derived CDR1 and CDR2 are SGDLS and YYNGEE. This CDR3 is 14 amino acids long. V was trimmed by 0 bases and J by 4 bases, leaving 9 bases between them.

The sample holds a few counts of this clonotype. The chain recombines TRBV7-6 with TRBJ2-2, with D uncertain. V shed 5 bases and J shed 6 bases, with 13 bases lying between them. CDR1 SGHVS and CDR2 FNYEAQ come from the germline V gene. This CDR3 has 14 residues. The DNA for the CDR3 is TGTGCCAGCAGCGGCCGGACCCCCCCCGGGGAGCTGTTTTTT. It codes for CASSGRTPPGELFF.

This clonotype was seen a few times. A clone one base away is much larger, so this may be a read error. The rearrangement uses TRBV7-2 and TRBJ2-7; D assignment may be TRBD1 or TRBD2 (5 bases each). The CDR3 totals 14 residues. Germline V gene sequence: CDR1 SGHTA, CDR2 FQGNSA. Between the trimmed V and J ends, which lost 3 bases and 7 bases, there was a span of 16 bases. CDR3: CASSLASGGGEQYF. CDR3 in DNA: TGTGCCAGCAGCTTGGCTAGTGGTGGGGGTGAGCAGTACTTC.

The chain couples TRBV27 to TRBJ2-1, with 11 bases aligning to TRBD1. The CDR3 runs to 15 residues. Germline V gene lookup returns CDR1 MNHEY and CDR2 SMNVEV (reference sequence). V dropped 4 bases and J dropped 9; count of bases not matched to a gene: 8. The CDR3 sequence is CASSSDRGRGAEQFF. The CDR3 bases are TGTGCCAGCAGTTCGGACAGGGGGCGCGGTGCTGAGCAGTTCTTC.

The chain links TRBV10-3 to TRBJ1-5; TRBD1 might be the D (5 bases). Between the trimmed V and J ends, which lost 6 bases and 3 bases, there was a span of 15 bases. The length of the CDR3 is 15 residues. CDR1 ENHRY and CDR2 SYGVKD come from the germline V gene. The chain's CDR3 is CAIRAGTATNQPQHF. For the CDR3, the DNA is TGTGCCATCAGGGCGGGGACTGCCACCAATCAGCCCCAGCATTTT.

The chain carries TRBV5-1 and TRBJ2-4, with TRBD1 matching 12 bases. The CDR3 extends over 14 amino acids. Germline CDR1 SGHRS, CDR2 YFSETQ. Germline trimming cut 5 bases from V and 9 bases from J; bases unmatched to any gene: 6. The CDR3 bases are TGCGCCAGCAGGGGGGACAGGGGGCTGGGCATTCAGTACTTC. Protein sequence: CASRGDRGLGIQYF.

The chain uses TRBV7-2 and TRBJ2-4; D possibly corresponds to TRBD1 (6 bases). The J call may be incorrect, as the DNA end agrees better with TRBJ2-7. CDR3 length: 14 residues. Germline V gene lookup returns CDR1 SGHTA and CDR2 FQGNSA. The CDR3 region has the DNA TGTGCCAGCAGCTTAGCGAACAGGGTCGACGAGCAGTACTTC. Translation: CASSLANRVDEQYF.

As concerns this clonotype: One junction end disagrees with the germline gene, perhaps due to a read error. The chain uses TRBV5-1 and TRBJ1-2; TRBD1 aligns across 10 bases. There are 17 residues in the CDR3. CDR1 is SGHRS and CDR2 is YFSETQ in the germline V gene. CDR3: CASSLPSGTGANYGYTF. CDR3 DNA sequence: TGCGCCAGCAGCTTGCCTTCCGGGACAGGGGCAAACTATGGCTACACCTTT.

In this sample, this clonotype turned up once. The chain carries TRBV18 and TRBJ2-7; TRBD1 might be the D (6 bases). Near its end, the DNA agrees better with TRBJ2-5, so the J call may be wrong. The CDR3 runs to 14 residues. Germline V gives CDR1 KGHSH, CDR2 LQKENI. The CDR3: CASSSGQHRETQYF. The CDR3 DNA sequence: TGTGCCAGCTCATCTGGACAGCACCGAGAGACCCAGTACTTC.

This clonotype showed up just a few times. The rearrangement uses TRBV20-1 and TRBJ1-2; TRBD1 aligns across 7 bases. This CDR3 is built from 11 residues. From germline, CDR1 is DFQATT and CDR2 SNEGSKA (reference sequence). V gave up 4 bases and J gave up 7 bases; unmatched junction bases: 3. The CDR3 DNA is TGCAGTGCTATGACAGGGCCTGGCTACACCTTC. This encodes CSAMTGPGYTF.

This clonotype has a handful of counts. The CDR3 bases are TGCAGCGTTGAAGTGACGGGTAACAATGAGCAGTTCTTC. Protein: CSVEVTGNNEQFF. The V and J genes are TRBV29-1 and TRBJ2-1; D not certain. The germline V and J ends were trimmed by 1 base and 5 bases, with 9 bases remaining between them. The CDR3 spans 13 residues. Germline V lookup: CDR1 SQVTM, CDR2 ANQGSEA.

This chain uses TRBV29-1 with TRBJ2-7; no clear D. V was clipped by 3 bases and J by 7 bases, with 19 bases between them. The germline V gene has CDR1 SQVTM and CDR2 ANQGSEA. The CDR3 has 14 residues. The DNA for the CDR3 is TGCAGCGTTGATCAGGCCCAAACCTACAATGAGCAGTACTTC. Protein product: CSVDQAQTYNEQYF.

The genes are TRBV20-1 and TRBJ2-1; 12 bases match TRBD2. CDR3 length: 12 amino acids. Germline CDR1 reads DFQATT; CDR2 reads SNEGSKA (reference sequence). The ends lost 5 bases at V and 15 bases at J; junction bases unmatched: 8. CDR3 sequence (DNA): TGCAGTGCTCCAAGTCTAGCGGGGGGGCCGTTCTTC. It yields the protein CSAPSLAGGPFF.

This clonotype turned up a few times. This chain links TRBV9 with TRBJ2-5; D is perhaps TRBD1 (6 bases). This CDR3 is built from 15 residues. With 0 bases removed from V and 1 base from J, the gap between germline ends came to 10 bases. From germline, CDR1 is SGDLS and CDR2 YYNGEE. CDR3 DNA sequence: TGTGCCAGCAGCGTAGCAGGGGTTAGCCAAGAGACCCAGTACTTC. The encoded protein is CASSVAGVSQETQYF.

The rearrangement joins TRBV5-1 to TRBJ1-6; 8 bases are shared with TRBD1. After removal of 4 bases from V and 9 bases from J, the junction contained 6 bases not matched to a gene. The CDR3 spans 14 residues. CDR1 and CDR2 (germline): SGHRS, YFSETQ. The CDR3: CASSVGQDVSPLHF. In DNA, the CDR3 is TGCGCCAGCAGCGTGGGACAGGATGTTTCACCCCTCCACTTT.

This clonotype was recorded a few times. Relative to the germline gene, one junction end is altered; a read error may explain this. The genes are TRBV29-1 and TRBJ2-7; D gene uncertain. The CDR3 is made up of 11 amino acids. The germline V gene encodes CDR1 SQVTM and CDR2 ANQGSEA. The CDR3 here is CSVEVRSEQYF. CDR3 coding DNA: TGCAGCGTCGAAGTAAGGAGCGAGCAGTACTTC.

V usage is TRBV27 and J usage is TRBJ2-3, with TRBD1 matching 9 bases. The V and J ends lost 7 bases and 3 bases, in that order; junction bases with no gene match: 5. Germline V gene lookup returns CDR1 MNHEY and CDR2 SMNVEV (reference sequence). There are 14 residues in the CDR3. The CDR3 region has the DNA TGTGCCAGCACGGACAGGGGTCGGACAGATACGCAGTATTTT. It is translated as CASTDRGRTDTQYF.

DNA for the CDR3: TGTGCCAGCAGCCAAGTGGGGGCCAAGAACTATGGCTACACCTTC. It encodes CASSQVGAKNYGYTF. The chain has TRBV4-2 and TRBJ1-2, with D maybe TRBD1 (6 bases). CDR1 and CDR2 (germline): LGHNA, YNFKEQ. The CDR3 has 15 amino acids. The V and J ends lost 1 base and 2 bases respectively, with 11 bases between them.

As to this clonotype: A much larger clone differs from this one at a single base, so this may be a read error. Because it lacks the conserved phenylalanine or tryptophan at the end, this CDR3 is likely a read error. V is TRBV5-1 and J is TRBJ2-1; 8 nucleotides align to TRBD1. Germline V gives CDR1 SGHRS, CDR2 YFSETQ. The CDR3 covers 15 residues. V lost 4 bases and J lost 3; bases outside the gene matches: 6. The CDR3 sequence is CASSVGQGYYNEQFL. DNA for the CDR3: TGCGCCAGCAGCGTCGGACAGGGATACTACAATGAGCAGTTCTTG.

The sample holds a few counts of this clonotype. This chain uses TRBV5-6 with TRBJ2-3, with a possible D match to TRBD1 (6 bases). V dropped 2 bases and J dropped 0 bases, with 16 bases sitting between them. Germline loops: CDR1 SGHDT, CDR2 YYEEEE. The CDR3 contains 17 residues. This chain's CDR3 is CASSFLQGRASTDTQYF. The CDR3 region has the DNA TGTGCCAGCAGCTTTCTACAGGGTCGGGCCAGCACAGATACGCAGTATTTT.

The chain carries TRBV6-5 and TRBJ1-2; 8 bases line up with TRBD1. The germline CDR1 and CDR2 sequences are MNHEY and SVGAGI. Trimming took 0 bases from V and 8 from J; bases not matched to a gene: 5. This CDR3 has 14 amino acids. CDR3 protein: CASSYSGQGGGYTF. CDR3 coding DNA: TGTGCCAGCAGTTACTCCGGACAGGGTGGCGGCTACACCTTC.

The chain links TRBV2 to TRBJ1-5; maybe TRBD1 (5 bases). V lost 8 bases, J lost 7 bases, and 9 bases lay in between. This CDR3 has 11 amino acids. Germline CDR1 reads SNHLY; CDR2 reads FYNNEI. This chain's CDR3 is CASGGSQPQHF. CDR3 in DNA: TGTGCCAGCGGGGGTAGCCAGCCCCAGCATTTT. The full variable domain, in which reference TRBV2 and TRBJ1-5 provide the parts outside the CDR3, is EPEVTQTPSHQVTQMGQEVILRCVPISNHLYFYWYRQILGQKVEFLVSFYNNEISEKSEIFDDQFSVERPDGSNFTLKIRSTKLEDSAMYFCASGGSQPQHFGDGTRLSIL.